The 3 T cell receptor beta chains below all came from one sample that was sequenced in a study of cytomegalovirus exposure and HLA in healthy donors. Primers: 60 Vbeta forward and 13 Jbeta reverse. Repertoires were generated with immunoSEQ multiplex PCR, while TCRdb's copy carries only in-frame clones and drops some. The sample contains around 140,000 clones, around four fifths of which appear only once. Sequenced input: PBMCs. The source of these receptors is a woman in her forties or fifties in good health and CMV-seropositive.

The chain combines TRBV10-3 with TRBJ2-3, with 8 bases aligning to TRBD1. The V and J ends lost 0 bases and 4 bases, in that order; junction bases with no gene match: 3. This CDR3 comprises 15 residues. The germline gives CDR1 ENHRY, CDR2 SYGVKD. The CDR3 region has the DNA TGTGCCATCAGTGAGTCGGACAGGGCACCAGATACGCAGTATTTT. As protein: CAISESDRAPDTQYF.

The gene calls are TRBV2 and TRBJ1-1, with TRBD1 matching over 7 bases. Germline V CDR1 and CDR2: SNHLY, FYNNEI. The CDR3 is 13 amino acids. J gave up 5 bases and V 6 bases, and 6 bases lay outside the gene matches. The CDR3 nucleotides read TGTGCCAGCAGCCTCGACAGGGCGACTGAAGCTTTCTTT. Its protein product is CASSLDRATEAFF.

V is TRBV27 and J is TRBJ2-1; D is uncertain. In germline, CDR1 is MNHEY, CDR2 SMNVEV (reference sequence). With 0 bases removed from V and 4 bases from J, the gap between germline ends came to 16 bases. The length of the CDR3 is 17 residues. The CDR3 loop reads CASSLSITVGAYNEQFF. The CDR3 DNA reads TGTGCCAGCAGTTTATCAATTACCGTGGGCGCTTACAATGAGCAGTTCTTC.